This TCR beta chain is from a study of shared clonotypes between healthy human individuals. CDR3 length: 12 amino acids. V was clipped by 6 bases and J by 5 bases, with 11 bases between them. In germline, CDR1 is MNHEY, CDR2 SVGAGI. Comment on this clone: The antigen is not known.

Whole-study findings and limits: The study generally estimated greater richness for naive than memory subsets.

The assay was immunoSEQ multiplex PCR, and TCRdb's table has in-frame clones only and misses some. The table includes more than 2 million clones, approximately 96% detected once. The investigators split CD4+ cells into a CD45RA+ naive subset and a CD45RA-negative memory subset. The rearrangement uses TRBV6-5 and TRBJ2-7; D unclear. The sample comprised naive CD4+ T cells sorted from blood. Specified subset: CD45RA+ positively selected. The clonotype comes from a man aged 18 to 29 in good health. CDR3 in DNA: TGTGCCAGCAGCCCTACCCCGAACGAGCAGTACTTC. Translated: CASSPTPNEQYF.